Below, one T cell receptor beta chain is given with its context. This sample stems from a study of blood T cell repertoires in COVID-19. Study at large: COVID-19 samples, acute and convalescent, were from the United States, Italy and Spain.

Authors' data handling: Reference gene primers were amplified, and this amplification served to estimate nucleated cell counts. TCRdb keeps only in-frame clones here, not all; method: immunoSEQ multiplex PCR. V and J calls and clone size are given by that table; D and trimming were obtained from the DNA. The repertoire consists of about 150,000 clones, with 84% occurring once and the leading ten covering roughly 7.9%. Germline V gene data show CDR1 as MNHEY and CDR2 as SVGAGI. CDR3 length equals 13 residues. Trimming left V 5 bases short and J 7 bases short, with 14 bases between. The clonotype was recovered from a woman between 45 and 60 years old in a cohort sampled during active or convalescent COVID-19. The specimen sequenced was peripheral blood. The chain uses TRBV6-5 and TRBJ1-1, with D maybe TRBD1 (6 bases). The CDR3 sequence: CASSTTGLGEAFF. The CDR3 nucleotides read TGTGCCAGCAGTACTACAGGGTTAGGTGAAGCTTTCTTT.